This T cell receptor beta chain was found in a study of spatial heterogeneity in lung cancer. Study as a whole: Compared with alpha-chain sequences, beta-chain sequences were consistently detected in greater numbers.

At least ten counts were recorded for this clonotype. Every TCR cDNA molecule carried a tag that served as a unique molecular identifier. TCRdb analysed the 5' RACE reads with MiXCR anew, one entry per CDR3 protein. The sample has about 48,000 distinct CDR3 sequences, 5.3% seen once. The sample's time point: sample taken at primary tumor resection. The study sequenced unsorted whole RNA from tumor, nontumor lung or frozen PBMC. The receptor was isolated from a male donor with early-stage non-small cell lung cancer. Material: PBMCs, obtained at surgery.

CDR3 DNA sequence: TGCAGCGTTGGGGATGGAAACCTCGCCACTGAGCAGTTCTTC. The encoded protein is CSVGDGNLATEQFF. This chain joins TRBV29-1 and TRBJ2-1; D not certain. The CDR3 has 14 amino acids. CDR1 SQVTM and CDR2 ANQGSEA come from the germline V gene. Trimming left V 4 bases short and J 9 bases short, with 19 bases between.